The 17 T cell receptor beta chains listed next were all sequenced from one sample in a study of T cells in women clearing cervical HPV infection (dated by TCRdb to 2017 to 2018). Library method: the immunoSEQ multiplex PCR assay. Here the immuneACCESS table is served through TCRdb, limited to in-frame sequences with V and J called. Missing clones are a known gap in these copies; in checked studies unresolved V genes cover under half, and the rest lacks a known reason. The sample's table covers nearly 35,000 clones. The top ten clones comprise roughly 1.5% of the sample. Sequenced sample: blood buffy coat. The receptors here all came from a woman aged 18 to 75 with a cervical HPV16 infection that either progressed to CIN3+ or cleared (not recorded which).

As regards this clone: The read terminates 3 residues before the CDR3 end, so the remaining end is supplied by the germline J gene. The chain joins TRBV20-1 to TRBJ2-1; maybe TRBD2 (7 bases). The CDR3 extends over 16 amino acids. V was clipped by 6 bases and J by 6 bases, with 24 bases between them. In germline, CDR1 is DFQATT, CDR2 SNEGSKA (reference sequence). Partial CDR3 DNA: TGCAGTGCCCCGGGGGGCCACGCCGGGGACCTCAATGAG. This encodes CSAPGGHAGDLNE. The CDR3 in full is CSAPGGHAGDLNEQFF.

A word on this clone: Coverage ceases 3 residues before the CDR3 finishes, and the germline J gene fills in the end. The V call is TRBV19, the J call TRBJ1-2; 12 nucleotides align to TRBD1. The V segment lost 5 bases and the J segment 5 bases; nucleotides outside the gene matches: 9. The CDR3 totals 16 residues. From germline, CDR1 is LNHDA and CDR2 SQIVND (reference sequence). CDR3 DNA, as far as it was read: TGTGCCAGTAGTGTCCCGGGACAGGGGGCCCGGTATGGC. It yields the protein CASSVPGQGARYG. From start to end, the CDR3 is CASSVPGQGARYGYTF. The variable domain in full, with the rest retrieved from reference TRBV19 and TRBJ1-2, is DGGITQSPKYLFRKEGQNVTLSCEQNLNHDAMYWYRQDPGQGLRLIYYSQIVNDFQKGDIAEGYSVSREKKESFPLTVTSAQKNPTAFYLCASSVPGQGARYGYTFGSGTRLTVV.

On this clone: Read coverage stops 3 residues before the CDR3 terminus; the germline J gene supplies the remainder. The rearrangement uses TRBV20-1 and TRBJ2-1; 8 bases are shared with TRBD1. Germline V gene lookup returns CDR1 DFQATT and CDR2 SNEGSKA (reference sequence). This CDR3 contains 14 residues. V lost 5 bases, J lost 6 bases, and 9 bases stayed unmatched. CDR3 amino acids: CSAPKTGASNEQFF. The CDR3 DNA, read in part, is TGCAGTGCTCCCAAGACAGGGGCGAGCAATGAG.

For this clone: The read halts 3 residues ahead of the CDR3 end, with the missing end drawn from the germline J gene. V and J are TRBV7-9 and TRBJ1-2, with D maybe TRBD1 (5 bases). Germline V gene lookup returns CDR1 SEHNR and CDR2 FQNEAQ (reference sequence). The CDR3 has 14 residues. The CDR3 DNA, read in part, is TGTGCCAGCAGCTTAGGACTGACCAGGGATACC. It yields the protein CASSLGLTRDT. The whole CDR3 protein is CASSLGLTRDTYTF.

As concerns this clone: The read stops 3 residues short of the end of the CDR3; the missing end is completed from the germline J gene. The chain couples TRBV7-9 to TRBJ2-7; 7 positions agree with TRBD1. V shed 0 bases, J shed 4 bases, and the junction held 3 bases outside the gene matches. The CDR3 runs to 14 residues. Germline V CDR1 and CDR2: SEHNR, FQNEAQ (reference sequence). The CDR3 here is CASSLALDRYEQYF. CDR3 bases read: TGTGCCAGCAGCTTAGCGTTGGACAGGTACGAG.

Details on this clone: Read sequence stops 3 residues before the CDR3 end, and the germline J gene provides the missing end. The V gene is TRBV14, the J gene TRBJ2-5; D gene unclear. This CDR3 has 15 residues. V lost 2 bases to trimming and J lost 5 bases, with 15 bases between them. The germline gives CDR1 SGHDN, CDR2 FVKESK. The CDR3 bases that were read are TGTGCCAGCAGCCAACTGGGCCTTTTCCCGGAGACC. Translated, it gives CASSQLGLFPET. The whole CDR3 protein reads CASSQLGLFPETQYF.

Details on this clone: The sequence runs out 3 residues before the end of the CDR3; the remainder is reconstructed from the germline J gene. The J gene is TRBJ1-2, the V gene TRBV7-9; 7 nucleotides line up with TRBD1. Germline V gives CDR1 SEHNR, CDR2 FQNEAQ (reference sequence). The J segment lost 6 bases and the V segment lost 2 bases, leaving 6 bases of the junction unmatched. This CDR3 is built from 14 residues. This CDR3 is CASSLNDRENGYTF. The sequenced part of the CDR3 DNA is TGTGCCAGCAGCTTAAATGACAGGGAGAATGGC.

For this clone: The read comes to an end 3 residues before the CDR3 does, leaving the germline J gene to fill in the end. V usage is TRBV20-1 and J usage is TRBJ2-7; 7 nucleotides align to TRBD2. J gave up 5 bases and V 4 bases, and 17 bases lay outside the gene matches. The CDR3 length is 16 residues. Germline-derived CDR1 and CDR2 are DFQATT and SNEGSKA (reference sequence). The CDR3 DNA, read in part, is TGCAGTGCTAATAGCCCCCGGGAGCGGGATGGGGACGAG. Its translation is CSANSPRERDGDE. The entire CDR3 reads CSANSPRERDGDEQYF.

With respect to this clone: The CDR3 extends 3 residues past the end of the read, so its final part is completed from the germline J gene. The genes are TRBV5-1 and TRBJ2-7; unclear D gene. From germline, CDR1 is SGHRS and CDR2 YFSETQ. Trimming removed 4 bases at V and 0 bases at J, with 8 bases between. The CDR3 is 13 amino acids. The CDR3 spells CASSPTLSYEQYF. The sequenced CDR3 bases are TGCGCCAGCAGCCCAACTCTCTCCTACGAG.

To note about this clone: The read halts 3 residues ahead of the CDR3 end, with the missing end drawn from the germline J gene. The chain joins TRBV11-2 to TRBJ2-5; 7 bases are a match to TRBD2. The trim removed 2 bases at V and 3 bases at J, leaving 6 bases unmatched. CDR3 length: 15 amino acids. The V gene's germline CDR1 is SGHAT and CDR2 FQNNGV. Partial CDR3 DNA: TGTGCCAGCAGCTTAAGTATTGCGGGGGAAGAGACC. Encoded protein: CASSLSIAGEET. The whole CDR3 region reads CASSLSIAGEETQYF.

This clone ranks as medium-sized in terms of frequency. The read finishes 3 residues shy of the CDR3 end, and the germline J gene is used to complete it. V is TRBV4-2 and J is TRBJ2-1; 9 bases fit TRBD1. The CDR3 totals 17 residues. Per the germline V gene, CDR1 is LGHNA and CDR2 is YNFKEQ. Trimming took 1 base from V and 1 from J; bases not matched to a gene: 5. Partial CDR3 DNA: TGTGCCAGCAGCCAAGGAGGGGGGACAGGGTCCTACAATGAG. Translated, it gives CASSQGGGTGSYNE. The complete CDR3 reads CASSQGGGTGSYNEQFF.

On this clone itself: The sequence runs out 3 residues before the end of the CDR3; the remainder is reconstructed from the germline J gene. The rearrangement uses TRBV2 and TRBJ2-3; TRBD2 matches 8 bases. Germline V lookup: CDR1 SNHLY, CDR2 FYNNEI. The CDR3 is 13 residues long. The trim removed 4 bases at V and 6 bases at J, leaving 3 bases unmatched. The chain's CDR3 is CASSALAADTQYF. CDR3 DNA (partial): TGTGCCAGCAGTGCACTAGCGGCGGATACG. The full variable domain, its missing parts supplied by reference TRBV2 and TRBJ2-3, is EPEVTQTPSHQVTQMGQEVILRCVPISNHLYFYWYRQILGQKVEFLVSFYNNEISEKSEIFDDQFSVERPDGSNFTLKIRSTKLEDSAMYFCASSALAADTQYFGPGTRLTVL.

Concerning this clone itself: The read ends 3 residues early relative to the CDR3; the germline J gene fills the gap. The V call is TRBV10-1, the J call TRBJ2-1; 8 bases are shared with TRBD2. Germline V CDR1 and CDR2: WNHNN, SYGVQD (reference sequence). V lost 2 bases and J lost 5; bases outside the gene matches: 8. The length of the CDR3 is 16 residues. The sequenced part of the CDR3 DNA is TGCGCCAGCAGTGAGACCGGACTAGCCGATAACAATGAG. It translates to CASSETGLADNNE. The CDR3 reads in full as CASSETGLADNNEQFF.

On this clone itself: With the read ending 3 residues before the CDR3 end, the germline J gene is used to fill in that end. The V gene is TRBV7-9, the J gene TRBJ1-4; D gene uncertain. The germline V gene encodes CDR1 SEHNR and CDR2 FQNEAQ (reference sequence). This CDR3 has 14 residues. The covered CDR3 bases are TGTGCCAGCAGCACGGCCGACTATAATTCACCA. It yields the protein CASSTADYNSP. The whole CDR3 sequence reads CASSTADYNSPLFF.

Regarding this clone: From the germline J gene comes the end of the CDR3, since the read stops 3 residues before it. The chain links TRBV7-8 to TRBJ2-3; a possible D gene is TRBD2 (6 bases). The CDR3 has 14 residues. The germline CDR1 and CDR2 sequences are SGHVS and FQNEAQ. This chain's CDR3 is CASSLGGREETQYF. The part of the CDR3 DNA that was read is TGTGCCAGCAGCTTAGGTGGCAGGGAGGAGACG.

With regard to this clone: The observed sequence ends 3 residues before the CDR3 terminus, with the missing tail filled in from the germline J gene. The chain joins TRBV15 to TRBJ2-1, with D hard to call. The CDR3 spans 14 residues. Between the trimmed V and J ends, which lost 1 base and 5 bases, there was a span of 9 bases. CDR1 LNHNV and CDR2 YYDKDF come from the germline V gene (reference sequence). The CDR3 spells CATSRGQFNNEQFF. The CDR3 bases that were read are TGTGCCACCAGCAGAGGGCAGTTTAACAATGAG.

This chain's CDR3 is CASSYYPGMIPKAFF. The CDR3 bases that were read are TGTGCCAGCAGTTACTATCCAGGGATGATACCTAAA. The V gene is TRBV6-2 or TRBV6-3, the J gene TRBJ1-1; D may be TRBD1 (5 bases). The sequenced fragment ends 3 residues before the CDR3 boundary, so the rest is inferred from the germline J gene. Germline CDR1 is MNHEY and CDR2 is SVGEGT. The length of the CDR3 is 15 residues.